This T cell receptor beta chain was obtained from a study of blood T cell repertoires in COVID-19. Germline V gene lookup returns CDR1 SGHRS and CDR2 YFSETQ. J was trimmed by 3 bases and V by 5 bases; bases with no gene match: 4. The CDR3 is 14 residues long. The protocol was immunoSEQ multiplex PCR, while the TCRdb copy is restricted to in-frame clones and leaves out a portion. The data contain about 58,000 clones, approximately 86% of them singletons. This receptor was obtained from a woman in her 70s with active COVID-19. Material: peripheral blood. The chain recombines TRBV5-1 with TRBJ1-5; 8 positions agree with TRBD1. The chain's CDR3 is CASRRDRINQPQHF. The CDR3 bases are TGCGCCAGCAGAAGGGACAGGATCAATCAGCCCCAGCATTTT.